The source of this TCR beta chain is a study of CD8 T cells in Susac syndrome. Study-level findings and limits: Expansion of clones was not seen in the CD4+ T cell repertoires of Susac syndrome.

A note on this clonotype: Its matching antigen is unknown.

RNA amounts of roughly 0.45 to 1 ug underwent reverse transcription with random hexamers. TCRdb re-called the immunoSEQ multiplex PCR reads through MiXCR, storing one row per CDR3 protein. The sample gives approximately 210,000 distinct CDR3 sequences, 94% of which show up once; approximately 0.15% is in the top ten. This CDR3 contains 14 residues. From germline, CDR1 is SGHRS and CDR2 YFSETQ. With 0 bases removed from V and 8 bases from J, the gap between germline ends came to 11 bases. Each Susac syndrome patient had definite or probable disease by recently defined criteria. It was negative isolation that provided the CD8+ and CD4+ T cells, whereas TEMRA cells were enriched by FACS.

This receptor was taken from a human donor with Susac syndrome. The sample taken for sequencing was CD4+ T cells from PBMCs. The chain joins TRBV5-1 to TRBJ1-4, with D possibly matching TRBD1 (5 bases). In DNA, the CDR3 is TGCGCCAGCAGCTTGGATGCCCGGGGCGAAAAACTGTTTTTT. It is translated as CASSLDARGEKLFF.